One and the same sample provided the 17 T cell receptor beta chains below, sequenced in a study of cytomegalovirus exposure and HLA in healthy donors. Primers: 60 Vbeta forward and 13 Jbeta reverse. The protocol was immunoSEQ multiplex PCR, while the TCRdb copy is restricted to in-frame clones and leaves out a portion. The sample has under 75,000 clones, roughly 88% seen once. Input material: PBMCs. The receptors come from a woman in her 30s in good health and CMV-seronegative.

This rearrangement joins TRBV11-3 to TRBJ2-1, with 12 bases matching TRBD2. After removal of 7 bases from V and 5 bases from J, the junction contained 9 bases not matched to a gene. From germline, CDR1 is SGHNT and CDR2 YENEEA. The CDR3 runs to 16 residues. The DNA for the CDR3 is TGTGCCAGCACCTGGGCTAGCGGGAGGGCCCACAATGAGCAGTTCTTC. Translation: CASTWASGRAHNEQFF.

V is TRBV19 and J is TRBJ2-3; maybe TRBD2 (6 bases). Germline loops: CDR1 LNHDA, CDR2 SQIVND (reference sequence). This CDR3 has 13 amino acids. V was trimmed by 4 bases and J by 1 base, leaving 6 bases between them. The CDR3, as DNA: TGTGCCAGTAGTACGGGGGGCACAGATACGCAGTATTTT. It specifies CASSTGGTDTQYF.

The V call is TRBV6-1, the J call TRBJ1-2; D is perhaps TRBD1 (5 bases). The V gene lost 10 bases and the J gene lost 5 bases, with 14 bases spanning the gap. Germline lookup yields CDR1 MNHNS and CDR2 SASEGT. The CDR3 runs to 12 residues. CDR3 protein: CATRLQGYGYTF. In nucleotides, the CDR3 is TGTGCCACCCGACTCCAGGGTTATGGCTACACCTTC.

Written as DNA, the CDR3 is TGTGCCAGCCTTTCCCCCGGACACGGAGGGGAGACCCAGTACTTC. Translation: CASLSPGHGGETQYF. The chain combines TRBV28 with TRBJ2-5, with D possibly being TRBD2 (6 bases). The CDR3 totals 15 residues. CDR1 is MDHEN and CDR2 is SYDVKM in the germline V gene. Trimming shortened V by 8 bases and J by 5 bases, and 21 bases separated the two germline ends.

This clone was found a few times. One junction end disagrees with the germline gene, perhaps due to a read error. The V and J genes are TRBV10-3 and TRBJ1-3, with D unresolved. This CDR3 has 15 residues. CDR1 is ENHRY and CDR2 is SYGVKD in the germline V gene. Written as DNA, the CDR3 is TGTGCCATCAGCGAGTCAATCAGCTCTGGAAACACCATATATTTT. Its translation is CAISESISSGNTIYF.

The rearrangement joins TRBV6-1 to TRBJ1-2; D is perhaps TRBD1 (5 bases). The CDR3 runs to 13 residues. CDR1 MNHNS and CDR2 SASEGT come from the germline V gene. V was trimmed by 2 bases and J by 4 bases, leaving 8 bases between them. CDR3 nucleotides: TGTGCCAGCAGTGAAAGGGACTTCTATGGCTACACCTTC. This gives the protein CASSERDFYGYTF.

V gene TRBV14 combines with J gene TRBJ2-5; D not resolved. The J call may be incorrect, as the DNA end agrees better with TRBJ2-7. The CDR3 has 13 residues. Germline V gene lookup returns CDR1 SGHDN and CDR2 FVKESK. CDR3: CASSQDVVHEQYF. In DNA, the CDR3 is TGTGCCAGCAGCCAAGATGTCGTCCACGAGCAGTACTTC.

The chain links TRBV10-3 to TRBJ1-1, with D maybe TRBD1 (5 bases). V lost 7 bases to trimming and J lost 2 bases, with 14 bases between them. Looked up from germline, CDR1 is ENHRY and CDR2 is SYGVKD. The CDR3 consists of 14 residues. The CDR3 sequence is CAIKIGAHNTEAFF. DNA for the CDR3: TGTGCCATCAAGATAGGGGCCCACAACACTGAAGCTTTCTTT.

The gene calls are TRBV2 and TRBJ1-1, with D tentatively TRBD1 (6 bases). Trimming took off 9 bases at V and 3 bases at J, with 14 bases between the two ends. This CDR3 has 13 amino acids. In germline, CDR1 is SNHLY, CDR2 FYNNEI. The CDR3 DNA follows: TGTGCCAGTGGTAGGAAGGGGGACACTGAAGCTTTCTTT. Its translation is CASGRKGDTEAFF.

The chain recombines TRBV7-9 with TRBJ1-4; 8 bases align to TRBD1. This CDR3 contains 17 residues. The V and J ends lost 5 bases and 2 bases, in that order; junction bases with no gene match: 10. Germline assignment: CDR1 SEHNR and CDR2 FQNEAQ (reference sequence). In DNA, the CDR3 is TGTGCCAGCAGCCGTAGCCAGGGGGCGTCCACTAATGAAAAACTGTTTTTT. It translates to CASSRSQGASTNEKLFF.

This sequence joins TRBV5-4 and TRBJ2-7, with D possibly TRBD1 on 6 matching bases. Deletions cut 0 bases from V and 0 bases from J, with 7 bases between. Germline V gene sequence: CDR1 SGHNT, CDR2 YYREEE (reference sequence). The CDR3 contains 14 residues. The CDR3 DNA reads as TGTGCCAGCAGCTTGGCCAGGGGCTCCTACGAGCAGTACTTC. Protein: CASSLARGSYEQYF. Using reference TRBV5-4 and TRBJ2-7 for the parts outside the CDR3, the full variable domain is ETGVTQSPTHLIKTRGQQVTLRCSSQSGHNTVSWYQQALGQGPQFIFQYYREEENGRGNFPPRFSGLQFPNYSSELNVNALELDDSALYLCASSLARGSYEQYFGPGTRLTVT.

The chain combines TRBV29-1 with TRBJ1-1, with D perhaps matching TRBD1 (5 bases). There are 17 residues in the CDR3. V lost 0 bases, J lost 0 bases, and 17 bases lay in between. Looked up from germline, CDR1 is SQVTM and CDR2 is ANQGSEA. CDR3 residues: CSVEDRRGDVMNTEAFF. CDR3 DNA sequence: TGCAGCGTTGAAGATCGGAGGGGCGATGTCATGAACACTGAAGCTTTCTTT.

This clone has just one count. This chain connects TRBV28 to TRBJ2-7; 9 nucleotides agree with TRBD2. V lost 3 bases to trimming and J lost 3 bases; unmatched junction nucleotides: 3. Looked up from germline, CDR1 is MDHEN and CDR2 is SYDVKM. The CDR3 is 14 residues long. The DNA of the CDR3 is TGTGCCAGCAGTTTCGCGGGAGGGGTCTACGAGCAGTACTTC. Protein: CASSFAGGVYEQYF.

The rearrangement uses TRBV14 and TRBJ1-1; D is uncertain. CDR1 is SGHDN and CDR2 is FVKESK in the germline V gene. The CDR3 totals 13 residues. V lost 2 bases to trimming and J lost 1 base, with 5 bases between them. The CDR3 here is CASSQSRNTEAFF. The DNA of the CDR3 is TGTGCCAGCAGCCAATCCCGGAACACTGAAGCTTTCTTT. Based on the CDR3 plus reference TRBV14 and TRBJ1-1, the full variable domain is EAGVTQFPSHSVIEKGQTVTLRCDPISGHDNLYWYRRVMGKEIKFLLHFVKESKQDESGMPNNRFLAERTGGTYSTLKVQPAELEDSGVYFCASSQSRNTEAFFGQGTRLTVV.

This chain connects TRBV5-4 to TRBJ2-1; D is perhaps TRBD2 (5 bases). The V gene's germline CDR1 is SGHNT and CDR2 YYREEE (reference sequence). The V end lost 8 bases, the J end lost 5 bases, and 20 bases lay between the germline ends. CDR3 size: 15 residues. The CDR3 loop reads CASKPGFHGDNEQFF. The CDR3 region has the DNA TGTGCCAGTAAACCGGGATTCCATGGGGACAATGAGCAGTTCTTC.

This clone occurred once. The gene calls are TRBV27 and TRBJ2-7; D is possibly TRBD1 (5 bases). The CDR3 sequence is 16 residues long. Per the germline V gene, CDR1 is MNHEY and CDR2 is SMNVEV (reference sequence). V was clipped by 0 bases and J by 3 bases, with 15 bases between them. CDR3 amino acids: CASSLSARAQGYEQYF. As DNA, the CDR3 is TGTGCCAGCAGTTTATCGGCCAGGGCGCAAGGCTACGAGCAGTACTTC.

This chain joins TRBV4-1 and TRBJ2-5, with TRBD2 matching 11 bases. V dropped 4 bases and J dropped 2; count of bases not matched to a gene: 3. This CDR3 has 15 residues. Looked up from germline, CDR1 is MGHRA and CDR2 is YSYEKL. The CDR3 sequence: CASSPTSGDQETQYF. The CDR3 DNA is TGCGCCAGCAGCCCGACTAGCGGGGATCAAGAGACCCAGTACTTC.